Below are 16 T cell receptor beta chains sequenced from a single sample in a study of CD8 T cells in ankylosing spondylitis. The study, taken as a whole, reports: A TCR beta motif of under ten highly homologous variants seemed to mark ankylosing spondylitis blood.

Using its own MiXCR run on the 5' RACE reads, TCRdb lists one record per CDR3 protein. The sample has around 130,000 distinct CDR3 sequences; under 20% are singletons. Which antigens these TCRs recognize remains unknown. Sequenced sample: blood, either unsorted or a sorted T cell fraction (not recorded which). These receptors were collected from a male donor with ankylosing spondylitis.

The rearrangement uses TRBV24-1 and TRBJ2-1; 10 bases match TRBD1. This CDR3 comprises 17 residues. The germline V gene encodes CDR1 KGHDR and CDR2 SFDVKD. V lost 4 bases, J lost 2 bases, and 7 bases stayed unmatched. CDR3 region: CATSDRQGATTYNEQFF. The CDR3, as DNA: TGTGCCACCAGTGACAGACAGGGGGCAACAACCTACAATGAGCAGTTCTTC.

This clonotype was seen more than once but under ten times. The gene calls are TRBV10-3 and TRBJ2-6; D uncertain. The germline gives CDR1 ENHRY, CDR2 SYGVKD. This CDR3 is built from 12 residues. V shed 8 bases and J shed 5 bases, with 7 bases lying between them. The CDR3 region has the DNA TGTGCCATCCAAGTTTGGGCCAACGTCCTGACTTTC. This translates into CAIQVWANVLTF.

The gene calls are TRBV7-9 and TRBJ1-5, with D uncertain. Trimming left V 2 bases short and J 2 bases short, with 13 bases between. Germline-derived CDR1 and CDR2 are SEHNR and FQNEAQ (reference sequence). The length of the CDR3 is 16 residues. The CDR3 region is CASSLSPGTGNQPQHF. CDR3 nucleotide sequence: TGTGCCAGCAGCTTATCTCCGGGAACCGGCAATCAGCCCCAGCATTTT.

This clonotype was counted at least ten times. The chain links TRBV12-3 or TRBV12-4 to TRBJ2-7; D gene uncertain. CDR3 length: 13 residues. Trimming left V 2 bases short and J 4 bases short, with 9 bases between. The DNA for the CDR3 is TGTGCCAGCAGTTTAAGGGCACCGTACGAGCAGTACTTC. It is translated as CASSLRAPYEQYF.

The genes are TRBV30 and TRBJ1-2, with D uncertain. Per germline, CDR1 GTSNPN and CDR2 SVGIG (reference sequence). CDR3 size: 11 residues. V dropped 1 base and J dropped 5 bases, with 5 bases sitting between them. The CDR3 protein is CAWSAAYGYTF. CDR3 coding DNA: TGTGCCTGGAGTGCAGCTTATGGCTACACCTTC.

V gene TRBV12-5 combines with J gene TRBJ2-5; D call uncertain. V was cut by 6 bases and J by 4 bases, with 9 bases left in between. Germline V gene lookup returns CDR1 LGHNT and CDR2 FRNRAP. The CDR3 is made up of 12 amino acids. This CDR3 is CASGTNRETQYF. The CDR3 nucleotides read TGTGCTAGTGGGACCAATCGAGAGACCCAGTACTTC.

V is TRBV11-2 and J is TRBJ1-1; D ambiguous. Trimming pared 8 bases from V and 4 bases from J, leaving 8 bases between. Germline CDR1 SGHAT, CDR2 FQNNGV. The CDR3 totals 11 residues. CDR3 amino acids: CASGLGTEAFF. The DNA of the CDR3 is TGTGCCAGCGGTTTAGGCACTGAAGCTTTCTTT. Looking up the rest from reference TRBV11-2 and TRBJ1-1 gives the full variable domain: EAGVAQSPRYKIIEKRQSVAFWCNPISGHATLYWYQQILGQGPKLLIQFQNNGVVDDSQLPKDRFSAERLKGVDSTLKIQPAKLEDSAVYLCASGLGTEAFFGQGTRLTVV.

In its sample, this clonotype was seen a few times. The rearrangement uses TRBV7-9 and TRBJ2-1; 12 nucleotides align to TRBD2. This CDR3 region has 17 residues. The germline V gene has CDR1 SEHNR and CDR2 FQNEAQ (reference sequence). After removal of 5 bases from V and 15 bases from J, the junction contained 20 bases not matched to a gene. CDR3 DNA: TGTGCCAGCAGCCCCGGAGGGGGACTAGCGGGTCGAACGGTGCCGTTCTTC. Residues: CASSPGGGLAGRTVPFF. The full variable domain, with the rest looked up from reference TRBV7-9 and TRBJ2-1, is DTGVSQNPRHKITKRGQNVTFRCDPISEHNRLYWYRQTLGQGPEFLTYFQNEAQLEKSRLLSDRFSAERPKGSFSTLEIQRTEQGDSAMYLCASSPGGGLAGRTVPFFGPGTRLTVL.

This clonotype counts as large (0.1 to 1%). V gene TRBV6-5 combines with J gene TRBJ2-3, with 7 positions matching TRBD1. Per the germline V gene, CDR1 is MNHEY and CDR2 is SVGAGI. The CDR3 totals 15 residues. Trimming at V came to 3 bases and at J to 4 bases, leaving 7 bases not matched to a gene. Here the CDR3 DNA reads TGTGCCAGCAGTTATAAGACAGGGTTGCCAGATACGCAGTATTTT. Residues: CASSYKTGLPDTQYF.

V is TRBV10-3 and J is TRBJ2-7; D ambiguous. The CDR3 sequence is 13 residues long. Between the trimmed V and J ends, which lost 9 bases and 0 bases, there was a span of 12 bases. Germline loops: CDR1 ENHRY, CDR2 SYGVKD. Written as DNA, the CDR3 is TGTGCCATTGCCCCTGAGAGCTCCTACGAGCAGTACTTC. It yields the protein CAIAPESSYEQYF.

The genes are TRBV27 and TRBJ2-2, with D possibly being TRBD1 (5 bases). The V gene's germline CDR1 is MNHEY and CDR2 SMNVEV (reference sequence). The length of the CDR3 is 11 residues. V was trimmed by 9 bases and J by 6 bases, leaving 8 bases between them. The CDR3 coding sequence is TGTGCCAGTCAGGGTTCCGGGGAGCTGTTTTTT. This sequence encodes CASQGSGELFF.

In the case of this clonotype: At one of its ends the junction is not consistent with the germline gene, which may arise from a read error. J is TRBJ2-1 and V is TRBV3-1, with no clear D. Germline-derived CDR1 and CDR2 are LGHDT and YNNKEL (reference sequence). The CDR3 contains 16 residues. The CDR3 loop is CASSQDPYLSFNEQFF. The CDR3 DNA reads TGTGCCAGCAGCCAAGATCCCTACCTGTCCTTCAATGAGCAGTTCTTC.

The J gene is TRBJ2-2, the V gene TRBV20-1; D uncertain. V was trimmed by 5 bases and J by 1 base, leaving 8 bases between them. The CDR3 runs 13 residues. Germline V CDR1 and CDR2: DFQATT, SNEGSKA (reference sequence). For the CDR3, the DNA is TGCAGTGCTGAGGCGGTGAACACCGGGGAGCTGTTTTTT. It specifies CSAEAVNTGELFF.

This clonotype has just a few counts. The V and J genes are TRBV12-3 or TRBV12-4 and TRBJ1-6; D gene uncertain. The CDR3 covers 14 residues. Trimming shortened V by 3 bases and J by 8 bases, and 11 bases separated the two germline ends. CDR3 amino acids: CASSFGRLDSPLHF. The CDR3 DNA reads TGTGCCAGCAGTTTTGGTCGGCTCGATTCACCCCTCCACTTT.

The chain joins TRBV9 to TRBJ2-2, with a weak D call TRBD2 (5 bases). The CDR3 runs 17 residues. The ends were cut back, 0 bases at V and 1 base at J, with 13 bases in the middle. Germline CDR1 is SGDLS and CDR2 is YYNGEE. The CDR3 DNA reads TGTGCCAGCAGCGTAGGAGGTCTAGCAAGGAACACCGGGGAGCTGTTTTTT. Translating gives CASSVGGLARNTGELFF.

The CDR3: CASSFSIAPTANYEQYF. The CDR3 coding sequence is TGTGCCAGCAGTTTCTCAATCGCCCCTACAGCCAACTACGAGCAGTACTTC. The V and J genes are TRBV27 and TRBJ2-7; no reliable D call. The CDR3 spans 17 residues. Germline-derived CDR1 and CDR2 are MNHEY and SMNVEV (reference sequence). V was clipped by 3 bases and J by 3 bases, with 21 bases between them.